This T cell receptor (beta chain) was observed in a study of blood T cell repertoires in COVID-19. Whole-study context: COVID-19 samples collected from the United States, Italy and Spain covered acute and convalescent phases. The analysed material was cDNA or gDNA that came from T cells, B-cell-depleted T cells, or PBMCs.

Original handling: The authors estimated nucleated cell counts from reference gene primer amplification. Clones were read by immunoSEQ multiplex PCR, and TCRdb kept only the in-frame ones, dropping some. V and J calls and clone size are given by that table; D and trimming were obtained from the DNA. The top ten clones hold 3.1% of a sample with some 200,000 clones, less than 90% of them seen once. Germline loops: CDR1 LGHDT, CDR2 YNNKEL (reference sequence). V lost 1 base, J lost 2 bases, and 16 bases lay in between. CDR3 size: 17 residues. The chain recombines TRBV3-1 (or the pseudogene TRBV3-2) with TRBJ2-3; possible D gene TRBD2, 5 bases. Material: PBMCs or T cells enriched from blood (not recorded which). The clonotype originates from a woman in her forties or fifties in a cohort exposed to, infected with or recovered from COVID-19 (not recorded which). The CDR3 DNA follows: TGTGCCAGCAGCCAAGTCTCTCGGTGGCGGGCCACAGATACGCAGTATTTT. Translation gives CASSQVSRWRATDTQYF.